These 13 T cell receptor beta chains were sequenced from one sample in a study of cytomegalovirus exposure and HLA in healthy donors (dated 2017 in TCRdb). The protocol used for the library was the immunoSEQ multiplex PCR assay. The multiplex PCR relied on a mix of 60 forward primers for TCR Vbeta segments and 13 reverse primers for TCR Jbeta segments. TCRdb stores this immuneACCESS table with in-frame sequences only. Part of the clones is absent; in the studies checked, under half of the shortfall reflects unresolved V genes, and no reason is known for the rest. Recorded for this sample are more than 75,000 clones; roughly 80% of them occurred a single time. The ten largest clonotypes hold about 15% of the sample. The sequenced material came from PBMCs. All receptors come from a woman aged 40 to 50 in good health and CMV-seropositive.

This clone was seen just once. The rearrangement links TRBV19 to TRBJ2-5; 8 bases are a match to TRBD2. This CDR3 region has 12 residues. CDR1 LNHDA and CDR2 SQIVND come from the germline V gene (reference sequence). J was trimmed by 5 bases and V by 6 bases; bases with no gene match: 2. CDR3: CASRREGETQYF. The CDR3 DNA is TGTGCCAGTAGACGGGAGGGGGAGACCCAGTACTTC.

V is TRBV4-3 and J is TRBJ2-3; 12 nucleotides line up with TRBD2. Germline V CDR1 and CDR2: LGHNA, YSLEER. CDR3 length: 17 amino acids. J lost 2 bases, V lost 0 bases, and 3 bases had no gene match. The CDR3 is CASSQEPSGRATDTQYF. CDR3 coding DNA: TGCGCCAGCAGCCAAGAGCCTAGCGGGAGGGCCACAGATACGCAGTATTTT.

The CDR3 DNA is TGTGCCAGCAGCTTAGGAGTGGTGGGGAGCTCCTACGAGCAGTACTTC. It encodes CASSLGVVGSSYEQYF. The genes are TRBV7-2 and TRBJ2-7; TRBD2 is a possible D gene (5 bases). The CDR3 covers 16 residues. From germline, CDR1 is SGHTA and CDR2 FQGNSA. V was cut by 1 base and J by 0 bases, with 13 bases left in between. The complete variable domain, with remaining parts taken from reference TRBV7-2 and TRBJ2-7, reads GAGVSQSPSNKVTEKGKDVELRCDPISGHTALYWYRQSLGQGLEFLIYFQGNSAPDKSGLPSDRFSAERTGGSVSTLTIQRTQQEDSAVYLCASSLGVVGSSYEQYFGPGTRLTVT.

This clone came up once. The genes are TRBV7-2 and TRBJ2-3, with 10 bases that match TRBD2. V gave up 3 bases and J gave up 4 bases; unmatched junction bases: 4. This CDR3 is built from 15 residues. The germline gives CDR1 SGHTA, CDR2 FQGNSA. CDR3 sequence reads: CASSFERGGADTQYF. The DNA for the CDR3 is TGTGCCAGCAGCTTTGAGCGGGGGGGAGCAGATACGCAGTATTTT.

The V and J genes are TRBV5-1 and TRBJ1-2; 7 positions match TRBD1. The CDR3 totals 14 residues. Germline V CDR1 and CDR2: SGHRS, YFSETQ. The junction had 8 bases not matched to a gene; V was cut back by 3 bases and J by 6 bases. The CDR3 sequence is CASSSTTGRDGYTF. CDR3 sequence (DNA): TGCGCCAGCAGCTCCACGACAGGGCGAGATGGCTACACCTTC.

This sequence joins TRBV7-2 and TRBJ1-5; 7 bases agree with TRBD1. The CDR3 spans 13 residues. In germline, CDR1 is SGHTA, CDR2 FQGNSA. V lost 2 bases, J lost 10 bases, and 5 bases stayed unmatched. CDR3 amino acids: CASSLTGDPPQHF. The DNA of the CDR3 is TGTGCCAGCAGCTTAACAGGGGATCCCCCCCAGCATTTT. The full variable domain, completed using reference TRBV7-2 and TRBJ1-5, is GAGVSQSPSNKVTEKGKDVELRCDPISGHTALYWYRQSLGQGLEFLIYFQGNSAPDKSGLPSDRFSAERTGGSVSTLTIQRTQQEDSAVYLCASSLTGDPPQHFGDGTRLSIL.

The chain couples TRBV4-1 to TRBJ1-5; TRBD1 might be the D (6 bases). The germline V gene encodes CDR1 MGHRA and CDR2 YSYEKL. This CDR3 is 15 amino acids long. With 0 bases removed from V and 5 bases from J, the gap between germline ends came to 11 bases. CDR3 sequence reads: CASSQDWQGYQPQHF. CDR3 DNA: TGCGCCAGCAGCCAAGATTGGCAGGGGTATCAGCCCCAGCATTTT.

The chain employs TRBV6-1 and TRBJ2-7; the D gene is possibly TRBD2 (7 bases). V shed 5 bases and J shed 5 bases, with 19 bases lying between them. Germline V lookup: CDR1 MNHNS, CDR2 SASEGT. The length of the CDR3 is 15 residues. CDR3 sequence: CASSIRGGLPNEQYF. CDR3 nucleotide sequence: TGTGCCAGCAGTATTAGGGGGGGATTACCTAACGAGCAGTACTTC.

The V call is TRBV5-4, the J call TRBJ2-5; 9 bases map to TRBD1. The ends lost 4 bases at V and 5 bases at J; junction bases unmatched: 12. There are 16 residues in the CDR3. From germline, CDR1 is SGHNT and CDR2 YYREEE (reference sequence). The CDR3, as DNA: TGTGCCAGCAGCCTCCCGGGACAGGGAGCCCTCGAGACCCAGTACTTC. This encodes CASSLPGQGALETQYF.

The rearrangement links TRBV5-5 to TRBJ2-2, with 7 nucleotides matching TRBD2. In germline, CDR1 is SGHKS, CDR2 YYEKEE (reference sequence). Trimming cost V 7 bases and J 1 base; bases outside gene matches: 10. The CDR3 covers 16 residues. The CDR3 DNA reads as TGTGCCAGCCGCTCCACGGGGGGATTGAACACCGGGGAGCTGTTTTTT. It yields the protein CASRSTGGLNTGELFF.

This chain links TRBV29-1 with TRBJ2-3, with no clear D. V lost 3 bases, J lost 5 bases, and 24 bases lay in between. Germline V CDR1 and CDR2: SQVTM, ANQGSEA. There are 17 residues in the CDR3. CDR3 in amino acids: CSVDGPRLAEVLDTQYF. The CDR3 DNA reads as TGCAGCGTTGACGGTCCCCGACTGGCTGAGGTCCTAGATACGCAGTATTTT.

V is TRBV7-9 and J is TRBJ1-1, with D possibly matching TRBD1 (5 bases). The CDR3 loop spans 14 amino acids. Germline CDR1 SEHNR, CDR2 FQNEAQ (reference sequence). V lost 2 bases, J lost 6 bases, and 13 bases lay in between. The CDR3: CASSLRQWKAEAFF. The CDR3 nucleotides are TGTGCCAGCAGCTTAAGACAGTGGAAGGCTGAAGCTTTCTTT.

The chain recombines TRBV29-1 with TRBJ1-1, with 7 bases that match TRBD1. The V segment lost 1 base and the J segment 0 bases; nucleotides outside the gene matches: 11. The CDR3 runs to 17 residues. Germline-derived CDR1 and CDR2 are SQVTM and ANQGSEA. The CDR3 reads CSVEGIRGSTLNTEAFF. In nucleotides, the CDR3 is TGCAGCGTTGAAGGAATCAGGGGGTCTACTCTGAACACTGAAGCTTTCTTT.